One sample yielded the 18 T cell receptor beta chains listed below, sequenced in a study of T cells after yellow fever vaccination (dated by TCRdb to between 2018 and 2020). The library was prepared using 5' RACE. The sequencing machine was an Illumina NovaSeq 6000. The raw public reads went through TCRdb reprocessing: fastp at Q25, MiXCR clone calling, in-frame beta chains kept. Every distinct CDR3 protein forms one entry, paired with its most common genes and DNA. The sample table shows about 430,000 distinct CDR3 sequences, and 15% to 20% are seen once. The ten largest clonotypes hold about a sixth of the sample. Reading the label with the study, this specimen's treatment or condition is: live attenuated yellow fever vaccine strain. This sample comprised PBMCs, obtained before the yellow fever booster vaccination. All receptors derive from a young man who received the YFV17D yellow fever vaccine.

This clonotype was detected only a few times. The J gene is TRBJ1-2, the V gene TRBV7-8; 7 bases fit TRBD1. This CDR3 is 15 amino acids long. The germline V gene encodes CDR1 SGHVS and CDR2 FQNEAQ. V was pared by 1 base and J by 5 bases, with 7 bases of the junction left unmatched. The CDR3 sequence is CASSLVRTGVYGYTF. CDR3 sequence (DNA): TGTGCCAGCAGCTTAGTTCGGACAGGAGTGTATGGCTACACCTTC. The full variable domain, in which reference TRBV7-8 and TRBJ1-2 provide the parts outside the CDR3, is GAGVSQSPRYKVAKRGQDVALRCDPISGHVSLFWYQQALGQGPEFLTYFQNEAQLDKSGLPSDRFFAERPEGSVSTLKIQRTQQEDSAVYLCASSLVRTGVYGYTFGSGTRLTVV.

The chain has TRBV12-3 or TRBV12-4 and TRBJ2-7; the D is unclear. This CDR3 is built from 16 residues. The germline V and J ends were trimmed by 3 bases and 4 bases, with 19 bases remaining between them. The CDR3, as DNA: TGTGCCAGCAGTTTTCCCTGGACGCACGCATATTACGAGCAGTACTTC. It specifies CASSFPWTHAYYEQYF.

This clonotype turned up a few times. The CDR3 loop is CASSQDFLRGRHTGELFF. As DNA, the CDR3 is TGCGCCAGCAGCCAAGATTTTCTTAGGGGGCGTCACACCGGGGAGCTGTTTTTT. The V call is TRBV4-3, the J call TRBJ2-2, with 7 bases lining up with TRBD1. The length of the CDR3 is 18 residues. Germline CDR1 LGHNA, CDR2 YSLEER. V lost 0 bases to trimming and J lost 3 bases; unmatched junction nucleotides: 10.

This clonotype was recorded at least ten times. The chain recombines TRBV18 with TRBJ2-7; 11 nucleotides line up with TRBD2. V shed 3 bases, J shed 7 bases, and the junction held 11 bases outside the gene matches. The CDR3 length is 16 residues. Germline CDR1 and CDR2: KGHSH and LQKENI. This CDR3 reads CASSPLASGGTGEQYF. The CDR3 nucleotides are TGTGCCAGCTCACCCCTAGCTAGCGGGGGGACGGGTGAGCAGTACTTC.

The chain carries TRBV28 and TRBJ1-2; D is ambiguous. The CDR3 length is 11 residues. V lost 6 bases, J lost 8 bases, and 10 bases lay in between. Germline V CDR1 and CDR2: MDHEN, SYDVKM. The CDR3 here is CASSQFQGYTF. CDR3 nucleotides: TGTGCCAGCAGCCAGTTCCAAGGCTACACCTTC.

There are many counts of this clonotype. The rearrangement uses TRBV27 and TRBJ1-6; weak D call: TRBD1 (5 bases). Germline V gives CDR1 MNHEY, CDR2 SMNVEV (reference sequence). This CDR3 is built from 14 residues. V lost 5 bases to trimming and J lost 10 bases, with 15 bases between them. CDR3 region: CASSRQRGNSPLHF. Written as DNA, the CDR3 is TGTGCCAGCAGTCGACAACGGGGCAACTCACCCCTCCACTTT.

This clonotype was counted only a few times. V and J are TRBV29-1 and TRBJ2-1; possible D gene TRBD2, 5 bases. The CDR3 is made up of 15 amino acids. Germline V gene data show CDR1 as SQVTM and CDR2 as ANQGSEA. Trimming pared 2 bases from V and 9 bases from J, leaving 20 bases between. CDR3 protein: CSVERGSPLRGEQFF. In DNA, the CDR3 is TGCAGCGTTGAACGGGGAAGCCCCCTTCGGGGTGAGCAGTTCTTC.

This clonotype was recorded many times. This chain connects TRBV6-2 or TRBV6-3 to TRBJ2-3; D ambiguous. This CDR3 is 11 amino acids long. Germline loops: CDR1 MNHEY, CDR2 SVGEGT. V was trimmed by 2 bases and J by 4 bases, leaving 1 base between them. Here the CDR3 reads CASSYPDTQYF. DNA of the CDR3: TGTGCCAGCAGTTACCCAGATACGCAGTATTTT.

This clonotype was counted only a few times. The chain combines TRBV5-6 with TRBJ2-7, with 8 bases aligning to TRBD2. Germline CDR1 SGHDT, CDR2 YYEEEE. J gave up 2 bases and V 4 bases, and 11 bases lay outside the gene matches. The CDR3 is 16 residues long. The CDR3 loop is CASSLGGLAKAYEQYF. The CDR3 region has the DNA TGTGCCAGCAGCCTAGGAGGACTAGCCAAAGCCTACGAGCAGTACTTC.

This clonotype occurred a few times. The chain has TRBV12-3 or TRBV12-4 and TRBJ2-5; D is uncertain. The CDR3 is 14 residues long. The V end was cut by 4 bases, the J end by 5 bases, with 14 bases between. The chain's CDR3 is CASSWAALGETQYF. The CDR3, as DNA: TGTGCCAGCAGTTGGGCAGCCTTGGGGGAGACCCAGTACTTC.

V and J are TRBV10-3 and TRBJ1-1; 9 nucleotides agree with TRBD1. V lost 2 bases to trimming and J lost 9 bases; unmatched junction nucleotides: 7. This CDR3 contains 14 residues. CDR1 and CDR2 from the germline V gene are ENHRY and SYGVKD. The CDR3 loop is CAISEGDREGKAFF. The DNA of the CDR3 is TGTGCCATCAGTGAGGGGGACAGGGAGGGGAAAGCTTTCTTT.

The chain couples TRBV5-1 to TRBJ2-3; perhaps TRBD2 as D (6 bases). Trimming cost V 6 bases and J 0 bases, with 11 bases left between them. There are 14 residues in the CDR3. Germline CDR1 is SGHRS and CDR2 is YFSETQ. The CDR3 nucleotides are TGCGCCAGCACCGTAGCGGCTAGCACAGATACGCAGTATTTT. Protein: CASTVAASTDTQYF.

This clonotype has a handful of counts. This rearrangement joins TRBV7-9 to TRBJ2-2, with a possible D match to TRBD2 (5 bases). The CDR3 length is 15 residues. V shed 2 bases and J shed 4 bases, with 11 bases lying between them. CDR1 and CDR2 from the germline V gene are SEHNR and FQNEAQ (reference sequence). The chain's CDR3 is CASSLFPGFTGELFF. CDR3 DNA sequence: TGTGCCAGCAGCTTATTTCCGGGATTCACCGGGGAGCTGTTTTTT.

The J gene is TRBJ1-1, the V gene TRBV11-2, with D tentatively TRBD1 (5 bases). V was trimmed by 3 bases and J by 7 bases, leaving 15 bases between them. The CDR3 covers 14 residues. Germline CDR1 and CDR2: SGHAT and FQNNGV. The CDR3 is CASSFFREANEAFF. CDR3 sequence (DNA): TGTGCCAGCAGCTTTTTCAGGGAAGCAAATGAAGCTTTCTTT.

The chain uses TRBV6-2 or TRBV6-3 and TRBJ2-1, with D hard to call. CDR3 length: 13 amino acids. CDR1 and CDR2 (germline): MNHEY, SVGEGT. The germline V and J ends were trimmed by 2 bases and 7 bases, with 9 bases remaining between them. The CDR3 DNA reads TGTGCCAGCAGTTACGGCAAATCTAATGAGCAGTTCTTC. It yields the protein CASSYGKSNEQFF.

This clonotype was counted only a few times. The chain employs TRBV12-3 or TRBV12-4 and TRBJ1-2; D call uncertain. The CDR3 length is 15 residues. Trimming shortened V by 5 bases and J by 0 bases, and 13 bases separated the two germline ends. The CDR3 coding sequence is TGTGCCAGCAGTAGCCGTAGGACTACTAACTATGGCTACACCTTC. This translates into CASSSRRTTNYGYTF.

The chain joins TRBV7-9 to TRBJ2-6, with TRBD2 as a possible D gene (7 bases). Between the trimmed V and J ends, which lost 6 bases and 0 bases, there was a span of 12 bases. The CDR3 covers 16 residues. Germline V gene data show CDR1 as SEHNR and CDR2 as FQNEAQ (reference sequence). The CDR3 DNA reads TGTGCCAGCAGGCGGGGGCAAACCTCTGGGGCCAACGTCCTGACTTTC. Translated, it gives CASRRGQTSGANVLTF.

This clonotype has only a few counts. The chain has TRBV7-2 and TRBJ2-5, with TRBD1 identical over 7 bases. Unmatched junction bases numbered 9, after V lost 7 bases and J lost 4 bases. Looked up from germline, CDR1 is SGHTA and CDR2 is FQGNSA. CDR3 size: 14 residues. The CDR3 coding sequence is TGTGCCAGCAACTCCCCGGGACAGCGAGAGACCCAGTACTTC. This encodes CASNSPGQRETQYF.